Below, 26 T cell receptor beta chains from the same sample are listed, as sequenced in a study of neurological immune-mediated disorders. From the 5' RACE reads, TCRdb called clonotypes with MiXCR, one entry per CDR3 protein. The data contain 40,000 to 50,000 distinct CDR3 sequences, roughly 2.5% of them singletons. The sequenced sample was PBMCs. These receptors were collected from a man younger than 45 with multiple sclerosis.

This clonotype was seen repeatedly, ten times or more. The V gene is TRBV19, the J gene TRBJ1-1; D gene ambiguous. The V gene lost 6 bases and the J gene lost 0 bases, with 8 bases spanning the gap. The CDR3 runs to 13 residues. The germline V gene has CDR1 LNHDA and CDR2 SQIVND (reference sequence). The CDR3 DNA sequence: TGTGCCAGTAGGTTGGCGATGAACACTGAAGCTTTCTTT. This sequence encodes CASRLAMNTEAFF.

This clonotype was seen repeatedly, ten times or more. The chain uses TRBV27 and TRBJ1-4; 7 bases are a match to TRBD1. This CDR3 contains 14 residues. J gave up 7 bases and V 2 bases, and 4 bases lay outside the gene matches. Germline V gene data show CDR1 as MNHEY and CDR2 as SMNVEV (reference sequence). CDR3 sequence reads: CASSLSGTAEKLFF. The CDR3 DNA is TGTGCCAGCAGTTTAAGTGGGACAGCTGAAAAACTGTTTTTT.

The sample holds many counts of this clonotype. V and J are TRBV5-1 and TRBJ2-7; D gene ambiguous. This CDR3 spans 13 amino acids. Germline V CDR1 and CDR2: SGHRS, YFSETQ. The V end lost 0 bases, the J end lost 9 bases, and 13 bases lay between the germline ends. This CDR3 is CASSLASSRGQYF. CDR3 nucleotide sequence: TGCGCCAGCAGCTTGGCCTCGAGCCGCGGGCAGTACTTC.

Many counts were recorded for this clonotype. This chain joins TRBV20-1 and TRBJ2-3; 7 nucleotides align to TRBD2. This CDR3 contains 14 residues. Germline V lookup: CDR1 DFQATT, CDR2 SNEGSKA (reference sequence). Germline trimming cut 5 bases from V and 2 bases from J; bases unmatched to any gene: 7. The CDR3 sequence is CSAHLADVTDTQYF. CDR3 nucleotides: TGCAGTGCTCATCTAGCGGACGTCACAGATACGCAGTATTTT.

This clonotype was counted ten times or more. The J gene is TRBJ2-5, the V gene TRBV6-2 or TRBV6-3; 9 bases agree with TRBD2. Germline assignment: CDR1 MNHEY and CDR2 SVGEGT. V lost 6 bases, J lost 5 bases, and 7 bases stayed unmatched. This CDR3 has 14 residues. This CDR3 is CASRRAGGQETQYF. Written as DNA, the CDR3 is TGTGCCAGCAGAAGGGCGGGGGGGCAGGAGACCCAGTACTTC.

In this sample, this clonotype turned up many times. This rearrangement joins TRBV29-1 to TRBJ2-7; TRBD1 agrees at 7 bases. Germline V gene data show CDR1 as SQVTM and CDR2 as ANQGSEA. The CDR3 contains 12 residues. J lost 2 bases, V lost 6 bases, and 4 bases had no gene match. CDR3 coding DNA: TGCAGCGTCGCCGGGACAGCCTACGAGCAGTACTTC. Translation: CSVAGTAYEQYF.

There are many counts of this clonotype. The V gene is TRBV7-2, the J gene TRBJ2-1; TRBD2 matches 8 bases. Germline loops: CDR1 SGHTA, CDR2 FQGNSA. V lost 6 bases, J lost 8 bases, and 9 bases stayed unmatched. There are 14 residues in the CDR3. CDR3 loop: CASSPSGSVYEQFF. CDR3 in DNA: TGTGCCAGCAGTCCTAGCGGGTCCGTCTATGAGCAGTTCTTC.

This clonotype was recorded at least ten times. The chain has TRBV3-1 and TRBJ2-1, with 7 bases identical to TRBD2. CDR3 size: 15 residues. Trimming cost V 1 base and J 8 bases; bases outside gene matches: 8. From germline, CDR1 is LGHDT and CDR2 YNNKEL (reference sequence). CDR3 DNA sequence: TGTGCCAGCAGCCAAGGTAGGACTAGTTTACATGAGCAGTTCTTC. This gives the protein CASSQGRTSLHEQFF.

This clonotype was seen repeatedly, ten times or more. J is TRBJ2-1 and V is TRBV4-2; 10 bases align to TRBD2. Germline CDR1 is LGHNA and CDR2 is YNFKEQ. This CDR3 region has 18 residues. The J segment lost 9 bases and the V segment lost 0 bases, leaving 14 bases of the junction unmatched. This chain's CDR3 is CASSQDVSGRAGGGEQFF. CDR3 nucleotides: TGTGCCAGCAGCCAAGATGTGAGCGGGAGGGCCGGTGGAGGTGAGCAGTTCTTC.

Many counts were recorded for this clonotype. The CDR3 nucleotides read TGCAGCGTTGTTGGCACTGAAGCTTTCTTT. This codes for CSVVGTEAFF. This rearrangement joins TRBV29-1 to TRBJ1-1; no clear D. This CDR3 region has 10 residues. Germline CDR1 and CDR2: SQVTM and ANQGSEA. V was trimmed by 4 bases and J by 4 bases, leaving 4 bases between them.

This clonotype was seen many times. The DNA of the CDR3 is TGTGCCAGCTCACCAGGGCGAGATAATCAGCCCCAGCATTTT. Translation: CASSPGRDNQPQHF. This chain connects TRBV18 to TRBJ1-5; D not resolved. V shed 2 bases and J shed 4 bases, with 9 bases lying between them. The CDR3 sequence is 14 residues long. Germline CDR1 KGHSH, CDR2 LQKENI.

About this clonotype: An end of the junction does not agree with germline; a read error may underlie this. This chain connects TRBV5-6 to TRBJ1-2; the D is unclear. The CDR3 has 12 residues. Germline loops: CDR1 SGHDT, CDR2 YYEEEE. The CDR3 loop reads CDSSTGEYGYTF. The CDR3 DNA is TGTGACAGCAGCACTGGGGAGTATGGCTACACCTTC.

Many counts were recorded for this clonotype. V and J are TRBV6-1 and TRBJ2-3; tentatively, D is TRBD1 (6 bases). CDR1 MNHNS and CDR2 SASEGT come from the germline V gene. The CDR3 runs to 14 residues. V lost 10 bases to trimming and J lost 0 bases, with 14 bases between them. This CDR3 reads CATVPGHSTDTQYF. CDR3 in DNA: TGTGCCACCGTACCGGGACATAGCACAGATACGCAGTATTTT.

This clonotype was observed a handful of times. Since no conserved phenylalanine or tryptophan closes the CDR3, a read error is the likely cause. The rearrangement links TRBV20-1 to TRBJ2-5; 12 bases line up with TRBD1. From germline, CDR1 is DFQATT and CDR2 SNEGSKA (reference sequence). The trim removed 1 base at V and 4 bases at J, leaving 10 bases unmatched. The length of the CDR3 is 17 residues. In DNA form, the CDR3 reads TGCAGTGCTAGAGGAGGCCAGGGACAGGGGGCGGGAGAGACCCAGTACAAC. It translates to CSARGGQGQGAGETQYN.

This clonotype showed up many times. The CDR3 DNA is TGTGCCAGCAGCTTAGCTCCGACAGGGAAAGCCGGGGAGCTGTTTTTT. Translated: CASSLAPTGKAGELFF. The chain is built from TRBV7-8 and TRBJ2-2, with TRBD1 matching over 7 bases. J was trimmed by 6 bases and V by 0 bases; bases with no gene match: 7. The CDR3 is made up of 16 amino acids. The germline V gene encodes CDR1 SGHVS and CDR2 FQNEAQ. The variable domain in full, completed from reference TRBV7-8 and TRBJ2-2, reads GAGVSQSPRYKVAKRGQDVALRCDPISGHVSLFWYQQALGQGPEFLTYFQNEAQLDKSGLPSDRFFAERPEGSVSTLKIQRTQQEDSAVYLCASSLAPTGKAGELFFGEGSRLTVL.

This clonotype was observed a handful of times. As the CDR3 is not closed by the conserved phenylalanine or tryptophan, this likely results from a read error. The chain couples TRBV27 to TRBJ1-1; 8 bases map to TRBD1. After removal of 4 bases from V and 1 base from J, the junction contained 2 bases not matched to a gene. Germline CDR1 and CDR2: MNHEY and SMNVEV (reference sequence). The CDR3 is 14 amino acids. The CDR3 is CASSWDRRNTEAFI. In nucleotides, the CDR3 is TGTGCCAGCAGTTGGGACAGGAGGAACACTGAAGCTTTCATT.

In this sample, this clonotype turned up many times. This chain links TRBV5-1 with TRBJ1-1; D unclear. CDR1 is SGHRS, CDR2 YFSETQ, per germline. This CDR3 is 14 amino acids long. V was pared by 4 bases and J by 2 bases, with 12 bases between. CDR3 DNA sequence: TGCGCCAGCAGCACGGCCCCTCCAAACACTGAAGCTTTCTTT. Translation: CASSTAPPNTEAFF.

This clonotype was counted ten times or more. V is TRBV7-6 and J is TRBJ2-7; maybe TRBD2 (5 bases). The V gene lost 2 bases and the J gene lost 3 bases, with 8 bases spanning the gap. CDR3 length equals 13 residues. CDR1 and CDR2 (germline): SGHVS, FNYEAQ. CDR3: CASSLSAGYEQYF. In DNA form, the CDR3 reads TGTGCCAGCAGCTTAAGTGCGGGCTACGAGCAGTACTTC.

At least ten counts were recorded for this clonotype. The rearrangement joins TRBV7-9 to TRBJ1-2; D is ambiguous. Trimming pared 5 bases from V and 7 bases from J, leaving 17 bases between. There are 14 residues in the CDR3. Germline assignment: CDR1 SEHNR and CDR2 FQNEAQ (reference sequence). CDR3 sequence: CASSRVQVPGGYTF. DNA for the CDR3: TGTGCCAGCAGCCGTGTGCAGGTACCGGGTGGCTACACCTTC.

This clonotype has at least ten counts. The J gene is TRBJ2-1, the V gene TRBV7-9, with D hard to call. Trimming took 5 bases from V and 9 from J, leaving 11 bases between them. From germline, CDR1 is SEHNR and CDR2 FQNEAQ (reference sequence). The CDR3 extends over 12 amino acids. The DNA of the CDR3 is TGTGCCAGCAGCCCAATAGGAGTTGAGCAGTTCTTC. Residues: CASSPIGVEQFF.

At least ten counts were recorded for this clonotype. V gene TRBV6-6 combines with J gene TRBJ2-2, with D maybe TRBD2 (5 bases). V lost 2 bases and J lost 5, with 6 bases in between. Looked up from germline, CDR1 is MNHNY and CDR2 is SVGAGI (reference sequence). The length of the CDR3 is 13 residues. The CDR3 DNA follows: TGTGCCAGCAGTTACCGGGAAACCGGGGAGCTGTTTTTT. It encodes CASSYRETGELFF.

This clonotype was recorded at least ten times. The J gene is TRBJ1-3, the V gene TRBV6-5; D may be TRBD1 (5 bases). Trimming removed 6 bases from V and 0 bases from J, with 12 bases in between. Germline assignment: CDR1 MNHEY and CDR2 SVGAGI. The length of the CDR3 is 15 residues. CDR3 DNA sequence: TGTGCCAGCAGCCACCGGGACTCCTCTGGAAACACCATATATTTT. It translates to CASSHRDSSGNTIYF.

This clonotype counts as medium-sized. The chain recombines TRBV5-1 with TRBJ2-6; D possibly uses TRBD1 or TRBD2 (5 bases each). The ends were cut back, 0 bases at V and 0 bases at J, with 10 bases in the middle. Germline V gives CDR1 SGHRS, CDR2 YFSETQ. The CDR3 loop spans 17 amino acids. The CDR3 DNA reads TGCGCCAGCAGCTTGGGGTTCGGGGCCTCTGGGGCCAACGTCCTGACTTTC. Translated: CASSLGFGASGANVLTF.

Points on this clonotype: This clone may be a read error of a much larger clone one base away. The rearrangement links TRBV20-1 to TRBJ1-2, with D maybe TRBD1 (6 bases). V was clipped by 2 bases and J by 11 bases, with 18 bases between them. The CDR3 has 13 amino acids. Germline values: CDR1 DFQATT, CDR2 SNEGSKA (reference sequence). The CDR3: CSARSPDRQEYTF. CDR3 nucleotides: TGCAGTGCTAGAAGTCCCGACAGGCAAGAATACACCTTC.

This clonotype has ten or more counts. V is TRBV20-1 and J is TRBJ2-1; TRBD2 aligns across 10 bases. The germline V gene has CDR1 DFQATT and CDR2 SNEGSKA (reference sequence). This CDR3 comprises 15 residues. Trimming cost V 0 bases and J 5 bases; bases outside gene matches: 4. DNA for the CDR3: TGCAGTGCTAGAGATCTACTAGCGGGACACAATGAGCAGTTCTTC. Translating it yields CSARDLLAGHNEQFF.

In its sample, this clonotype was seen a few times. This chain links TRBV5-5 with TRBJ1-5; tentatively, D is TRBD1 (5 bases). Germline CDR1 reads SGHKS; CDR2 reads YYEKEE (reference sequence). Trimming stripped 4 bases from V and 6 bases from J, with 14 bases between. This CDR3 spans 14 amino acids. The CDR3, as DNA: TGTGCCAGCAGCCACGCTCAGGGAGCTCAGCCCCAGCATTTT. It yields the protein CASSHAQGAQPQHF.